This TCR beta chain emerged from a study of blood T cell repertoires in COVID-19. Study-wide context: Whether acute or convalescent, the COVID-19 samples came from the United States, Italy and Spain. PBMCs, B-cell-depleted T cells, or T cells provided the cDNA or gDNA that made up the material.

This clone has a single count. Germline CDR1 and CDR2: MGHDK and SYGVNS. J lost 10 bases, V lost 5 bases, and 8 bases had no gene match. This CDR3 spans 14 amino acids. Study processing details: Counts of nucleated cells, estimated from reference gene primer amplification, were obtained. Data came from immunoSEQ multiplex PCR; TCRdb stores just in-frame clones and leaves some out. That table furnishes V, J and clone size, whereas the DNA furnished D and trimming. The sample consists of approximately 210,000 clones, around 82% of them appearing once. What was sequenced was peripheral blood. The TCR was taken from a woman aged 40 to 50 with acute or convalescent COVID-19. J is TRBJ2-1 and V is TRBV25-1; the match to TRBD2 covers 10 bases. The DNA of the CDR3 is TGTGCCAGCAGTAATAGCGGGGGGCAGAGGGAGCAGTTCTTC. Amino acid sequence: CASSNSGGQREQFF.